Listed here is a single TCR beta chain. Its antigen is unidentified. V dropped 4 bases and J dropped 4; count of bases not matched to a gene: 3. Germline V gives CDR1 ENHRY, CDR2 SYGVKD. CDR3 size: 13 residues. The data originate from a study of T-cell reconstitution after alpha-beta-depleted transplantation in children. General observations from the study: T cells produced anew were the main source of T-cell counts and diversity one year after transplant. Expanded clones from the graft, numbering several hundred, reportedly supplied alpha-beta T cells about two months after transplant.

The authors prepared the TCRbeta library with unique molecular identifiers. TCRdb itself ran the PCR reads through MiXCR, one entry per CDR3 protein. The sample contains around 600,000 distinct CDR3 sequences, around 23% of which appear only once. This clonotype was obtained from a boy younger than two who had a stem cell transplant for acute myeloid leukemia, so the T cells may come from the graft donor. The rearrangement uses TRBV10-3 and TRBJ2-7; 8 nucleotides line up with TRBD1. This sample comprised PBMCs, mostly from graft donor cells, obtained 360 days after TCRalphabeta/CD19-depleted stem cell transplant. The CDR3 protein is CAISGTGPYEQYF. Written as DNA, the CDR3 is TGTGCCATCAGTGGGACAGGGCCATACGAGCAGTACTTC.